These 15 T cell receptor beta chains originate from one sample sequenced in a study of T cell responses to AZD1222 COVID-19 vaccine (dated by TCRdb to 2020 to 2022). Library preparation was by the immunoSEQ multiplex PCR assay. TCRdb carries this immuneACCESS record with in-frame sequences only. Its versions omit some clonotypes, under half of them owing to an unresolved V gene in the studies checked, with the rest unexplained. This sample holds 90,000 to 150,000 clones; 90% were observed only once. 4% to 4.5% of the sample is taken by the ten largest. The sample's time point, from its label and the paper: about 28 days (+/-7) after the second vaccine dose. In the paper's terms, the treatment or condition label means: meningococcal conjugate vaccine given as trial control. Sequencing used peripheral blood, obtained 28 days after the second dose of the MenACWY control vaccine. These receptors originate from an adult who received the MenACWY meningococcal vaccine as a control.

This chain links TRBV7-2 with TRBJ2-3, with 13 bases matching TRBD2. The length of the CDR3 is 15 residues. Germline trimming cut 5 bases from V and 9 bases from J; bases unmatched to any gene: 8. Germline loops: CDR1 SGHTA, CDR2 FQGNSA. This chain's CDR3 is CASSPRTSGRGTQYF. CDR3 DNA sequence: TGTGCCAGCAGCCCCCGGACTAGCGGGAGAGGCACGCAGTATTTT. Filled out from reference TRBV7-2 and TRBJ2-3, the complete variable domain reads GAGVSQSPSNKVTEKGKDVELRCDPISGHTALYWYRQSLGQGLEFLIYFQGNSAPDKSGLPSDRFSAERTGGSVSTLTIQRTQQEDSAVYLCASSPRTSGRGTQYFGPGTRLTVL.

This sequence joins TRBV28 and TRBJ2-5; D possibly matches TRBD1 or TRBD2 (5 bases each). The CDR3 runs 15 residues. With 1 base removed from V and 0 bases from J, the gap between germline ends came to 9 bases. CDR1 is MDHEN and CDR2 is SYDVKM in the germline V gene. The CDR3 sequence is CASSLFWGNQETQYF. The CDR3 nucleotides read TGTGCCAGCAGTTTATTTTGGGGGAACCAAGAGACCCAGTACTTC.

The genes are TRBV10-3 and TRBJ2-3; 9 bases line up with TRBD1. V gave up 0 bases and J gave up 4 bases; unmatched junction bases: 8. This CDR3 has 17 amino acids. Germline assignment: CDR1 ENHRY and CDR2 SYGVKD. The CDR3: CAISESKGQGGSDTQYF. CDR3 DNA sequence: TGTGCCATCAGTGAGTCGAAGGGACAGGGAGGGTCAGATACGCAGTATTTT.

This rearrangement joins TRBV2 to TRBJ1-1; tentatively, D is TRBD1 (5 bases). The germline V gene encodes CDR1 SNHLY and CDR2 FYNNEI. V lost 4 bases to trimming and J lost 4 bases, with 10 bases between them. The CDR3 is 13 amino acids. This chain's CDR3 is CASSVYGGTEAFF. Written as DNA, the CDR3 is TGTGCCAGCAGTGTATACGGGGGCACTGAAGCTTTCTTT.

The CDR3 nucleotides are TGCGCCAGCAGTGAGTGGACTAGCGGGAGTAGGGGTGATACGCAGTATTTT. It yields the protein CASSEWTSGSRGDTQYF. The chain uses TRBV10-2 and TRBJ2-3; 13 bases agree with TRBD2. This CDR3 comprises 17 residues. V trimming: 1 base; J trimming: 6 bases; junction bases outside the gene matches: 7. CDR1 is WSHSY, CDR2 SAAADI, per germline.

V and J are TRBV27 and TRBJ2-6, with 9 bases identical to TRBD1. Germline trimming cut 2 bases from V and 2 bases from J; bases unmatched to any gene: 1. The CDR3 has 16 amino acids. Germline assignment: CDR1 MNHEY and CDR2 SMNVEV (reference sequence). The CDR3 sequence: CASSLRTGAGANVLTF. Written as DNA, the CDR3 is TGTGCCAGCAGTTTACGGACAGGGGCTGGGGCCAACGTCCTGACTTTC.

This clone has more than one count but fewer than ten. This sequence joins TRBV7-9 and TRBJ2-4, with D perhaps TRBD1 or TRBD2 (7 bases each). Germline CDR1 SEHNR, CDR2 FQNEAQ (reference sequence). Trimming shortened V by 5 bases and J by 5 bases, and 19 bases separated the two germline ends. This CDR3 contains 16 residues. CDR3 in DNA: TGTGCCAGCAGCCCCAGAGGGGGGGACAGAGAAAACATTCAGTACTTC. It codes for CASSPRGGDRENIQYF. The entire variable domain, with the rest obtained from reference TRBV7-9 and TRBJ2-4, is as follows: DTGVSQNPRHKITKRGQNVTFRCDPISEHNRLYWYRQTLGQGPEFLTYFQNEAQLEKSRLLSDRFSAERPKGSFSTLEIQRTEQGDSAMYLCASSPRGGDRENIQYFGAGTRLSVL.

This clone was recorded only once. For the CDR3, the DNA is TGTGCCAGCAGTCGGGGGGACACAGATACGCAGTATTTT. Encoded protein: CASSRGDTDTQYF. The V gene is TRBV11-2, the J gene TRBJ2-3, with 7 positions matching TRBD2. The CDR3 runs to 13 residues. The V gene end was trimmed by 6 bases and the J gene end by 2 bases; junction bases not matched to a gene: 2. From germline, CDR1 is SGHAT and CDR2 FQNNGV. The full variable domain, rest sourced from reference TRBV11-2 and TRBJ2-3, is EAGVAQSPRYKIIEKRQSVAFWCNPISGHATLYWYQQILGQGPKLLIQFQNNGVVDDSQLPKDRFSAERLKGVDSTLKIQPAKLEDSAVYLCASSRGDTDTQYFGPGTRLTVL.

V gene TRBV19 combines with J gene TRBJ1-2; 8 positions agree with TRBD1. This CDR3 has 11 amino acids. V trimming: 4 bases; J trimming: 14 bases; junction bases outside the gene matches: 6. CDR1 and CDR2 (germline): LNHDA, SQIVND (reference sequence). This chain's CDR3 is CASSRQGSKTF. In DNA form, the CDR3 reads TGTGCCAGTAGTAGACAGGGGAGTAAGACCTTC.

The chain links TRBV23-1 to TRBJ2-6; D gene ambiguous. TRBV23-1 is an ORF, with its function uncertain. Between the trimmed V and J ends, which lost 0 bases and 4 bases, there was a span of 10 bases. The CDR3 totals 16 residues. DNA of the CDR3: TGCGCCAGCAGTCAATCGGTTGGCGCCGGGGCCAACGTCCTGACTTTC. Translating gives CASSQSVGAGANVLTF.

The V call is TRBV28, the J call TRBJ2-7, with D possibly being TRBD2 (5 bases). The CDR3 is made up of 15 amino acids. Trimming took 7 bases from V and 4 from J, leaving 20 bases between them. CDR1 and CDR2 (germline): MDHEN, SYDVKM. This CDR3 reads CASTQRVAGAYEQYF. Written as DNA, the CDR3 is TGTGCCAGCACCCAAAGAGTGGCGGGCGCGTACGAGCAGTACTTC.

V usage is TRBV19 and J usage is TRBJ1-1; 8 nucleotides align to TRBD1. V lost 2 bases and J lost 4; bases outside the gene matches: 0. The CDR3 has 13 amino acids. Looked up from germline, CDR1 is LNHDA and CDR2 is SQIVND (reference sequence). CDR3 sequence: CASSIQGATEAFF. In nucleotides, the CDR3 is TGTGCCAGTAGTATACAGGGGGCCACTGAAGCTTTCTTT.

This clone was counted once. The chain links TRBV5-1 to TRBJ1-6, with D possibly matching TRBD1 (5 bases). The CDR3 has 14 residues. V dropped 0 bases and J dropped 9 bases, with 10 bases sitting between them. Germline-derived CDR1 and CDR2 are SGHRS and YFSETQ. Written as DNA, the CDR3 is TGCGCCAGCAGCTTGGGTGACAGAGGTTCACCCCTCCACTTT. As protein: CASSLGDRGSPLHF.

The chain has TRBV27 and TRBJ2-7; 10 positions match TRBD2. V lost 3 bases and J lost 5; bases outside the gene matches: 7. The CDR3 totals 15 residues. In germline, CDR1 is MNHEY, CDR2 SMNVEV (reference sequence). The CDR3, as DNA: TGTGCCAGCAGTTTTTTTTCTAGCGGGAGTAACGAGCAGTACTTC. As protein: CASSFFSSGSNEQYF.

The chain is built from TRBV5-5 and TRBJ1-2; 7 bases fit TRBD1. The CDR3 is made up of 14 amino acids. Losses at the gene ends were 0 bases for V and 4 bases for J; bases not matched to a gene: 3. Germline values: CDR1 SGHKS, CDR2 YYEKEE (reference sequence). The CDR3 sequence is CASSLERGLYGYTF. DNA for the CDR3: TGTGCCAGCAGCTTGGAAAGGGGGCTCTATGGCTACACCTTC.